What follows is one T cell receptor beta chain and its context. Molecular barcoded adaptors covering alpha/delta and beta/gamma chains were used on 400 ng RNA. MiXCR, run by TCRdb on the reads, gives a single entry per CDR3 protein. The repertoire holds about 130,000 distinct CDR3 sequences, 13% seen once, with 9.5% to 12% in the top ten. The record originates from a study of read filtering for tumor transcriptome and immune sequencing. Study summary: By R-ISS, stages I, II and III held 8, 16 and 7 patients. Transcriptome libraries were built from DNase-treated RNA.

Germline CDR1 WSHSY, CDR2 SAAADI. This CDR3 contains 14 residues. Trimming took off 8 bases at V and 4 bases at J, with 16 bases between the two ends. This receptor was identified in a donor aged 40 or older with multiple myeloma. The sequenced sample was a population of CD138-negative cells sorted from bone marrow. This chain joins TRBV10-2 and TRBJ2-3; a possible D gene is TRBD1 (5 bases). This chain's CDR3 is CASSTTESSDTQYF. The CDR3 DNA reads TGCGCCAGCTCCACGACAGAGAGCTCAGATACGCAGTATTTT.